Each of the 20 T cell receptor beta chains below was sequenced from the same sample in a study of T cell responses to AZD1222 COVID-19 vaccine. TCRdb's copy holds only in-frame clones and misses some; the assay was immunoSEQ multiplex PCR. The sample lists roughly 62,000 clones, 76% occurring once. Sequences were derived from peripheral blood, sampled on day 0 of AZD1222 vaccination. Source of these receptors: an adult in good health.

This clone was detected a few times. The chain recombines TRBV27 with TRBJ1-6; no reliable D call. Trimming took 1 base from V and 7 from J, leaving 5 bases between them. The CDR3 is made up of 13 amino acids. CDR1 and CDR2 from the germline V gene are MNHEY and SMNVEV (reference sequence). CDR3 sequence: CASSLYVNSPLHF. CDR3 DNA: TGTGCCAGCAGTTTATATGTCAATTCACCCCTCCACTTT.

In this sample, this clone turned up a few times. The V and J genes are TRBV11-2 and TRBJ2-7; no firm D call. The CDR3 extends over 14 amino acids. CDR1 SGHAT and CDR2 FQNNGV come from the germline V gene. The V end was cut by 1 base, the J end by 7 bases, with 14 bases between. The CDR3 here is CASSLAGSFLEQYF. The CDR3 DNA is TGTGCCAGCAGCTTAGCGGGTTCTTTTCTGGAGCAGTACTTC.

V usage is TRBV3-1 (or the pseudogene TRBV3-2) and J usage is TRBJ1-2; D is unclear. The CDR3 is made up of 18 amino acids. CDR1 and CDR2 from the germline V gene are LGHDT and YNNKEL (reference sequence). Trimming took off 0 bases at V and 7 bases at J, with 24 bases between the two ends. This chain's CDR3 is CASSQDEVWEGSSRGYTF. The DNA for the CDR3 is TGTGCCAGCAGCCAAGATGAGGTTTGGGAGGGATCCTCACGTGGCTACACCTTC.

The V gene is TRBV5-1, the J gene TRBJ1-2, with D maybe TRBD1 (5 bases). Trimming cost V 0 bases and J 7 bases, with 16 bases left between them. The V gene's germline CDR1 is SGHRS and CDR2 YFSETQ. The CDR3 is 15 residues long. Here the CDR3 reads CASSLESHQGSGYTF. The CDR3 DNA reads TGCGCCAGCAGCTTGGAGTCGCACCAGGGAAGTGGCTACACCTTC.

The chain uses TRBV19 and TRBJ1-4; the match to TRBD1 covers 8 bases. V lost 6 bases to trimming and J lost 8 bases; unmatched junction nucleotides: 8. The germline gives CDR1 LNHDA, CDR2 SQIVND (reference sequence). The CDR3 runs 14 residues. CDR3 region: CASSRQGIGEKLFF. The CDR3 DNA reads as TGTGCCAGTAGCCGACAGGGGATCGGAGAAAAACTGTTTTTT.

V usage is TRBV4-1 and J usage is TRBJ2-1; TRBD2 matches at 7 bases. J lost 8 bases, V lost 6 bases, and 10 bases had no gene match. The CDR3 extends over 14 amino acids. Germline V gene sequence: CDR1 MGHRA, CDR2 YSYEKL. The CDR3 sequence is CASRPLGRGDEQFF. DNA of the CDR3: TGCGCCAGCAGACCCCTTGGGAGGGGCGATGAGCAGTTCTTC.

This chain connects TRBV5-1 to TRBJ2-7; possible D gene TRBD1, 6 bases. V was pared by 4 bases and J by 2 bases, with 13 bases between. The CDR3 length is 14 residues. The germline gives CDR1 SGHRS, CDR2 YFSETQ. In nucleotides, the CDR3 is TGCGCCAGCAGCCCTGACAGGTTTCCCTACGAGCAGTACTTC. Translated, it gives CASSPDRFPYEQYF.

The chain is built from TRBV7-2 and TRBJ2-2; D remains unclear. The CDR3 is made up of 15 amino acids. Deletions cut 1 base from V and 3 bases from J, with 9 bases between. Germline V CDR1 and CDR2: SGHTA, FQGNSA. The DNA of the CDR3 is TGTGCCAGCAGCTTAGGGGCCCAGCACACCGGGGAGCTGTTTTTT. This translates into CASSLGAQHTGELFF.

The rearrangement links TRBV6-5 to TRBJ1-2; 7 positions agree with TRBD1. Unmatched junction bases numbered 12, after V lost 4 bases and J lost 7 bases. Germline CDR1 is MNHEY and CDR2 is SVGAGI. The length of the CDR3 is 15 residues. CDR3 sequence (DNA): TGTGCCAGCAGTTCCTTGACAGGGAGACAGGGTGGCTACACCTTC. Encoded protein: CASSSLTGRQGGYTF.

In DNA form, the CDR3 reads TGCGCCAGCAGCCCCACAGGGGCCGGGAGCAATGAGCAGTTCTTC. Its protein product is CASSPTGAGSNEQFF. The chain joins TRBV5-1 to TRBJ2-1; a weak D match, TRBD1 (7 bases). The CDR3 is 15 residues long. From germline, CDR1 is SGHRS and CDR2 YFSETQ. V lost 4 bases and J 6 bases, leaving 17 bases between the germline ends.

The rearrangement joins TRBV6-5 to TRBJ2-2; D remains unclear. The V gene lost 6 bases and the J gene lost 5 bases, with 10 bases spanning the gap. The CDR3 runs 13 residues. CDR1 and CDR2 (germline): MNHEY, SVGAGI. The CDR3 reads CASRNRMTGELFF. The CDR3 nucleotides are TGTGCCAGCAGAAATAGGATGACCGGGGAGCTGTTTTTT.

The chain combines TRBV2 with TRBJ1-1; D remains ambiguous. Trimming pared 0 bases from V and 4 bases from J, leaving 9 bases between. The CDR3 totals 14 residues. Germline V gene sequence: CDR1 SNHLY, CDR2 FYNNEI. CDR3 region: CASSEALRGTEAFF. The DNA for the CDR3 is TGTGCCAGCAGTGAAGCGCTTCGGGGCACTGAAGCTTTCTTT.

The chain has TRBV27 and TRBJ1-2, with D tentatively TRBD1 (6 bases). Germline V lookup: CDR1 MNHEY, CDR2 SMNVEV (reference sequence). V was cut by 0 bases and J by 0 bases, with 14 bases left in between. CDR3 size: 17 residues. CDR3 in DNA: TGTGCCAGCAGTTTATCGGCGGGGGGCGAGTCTAACTATGGCTACACCTTC. Protein: CASSLSAGGESNYGYTF.

V gene TRBV13 combines with J gene TRBJ1-2, with D hard to call. The CDR3 has 15 amino acids. Between the trimmed V and J ends, which lost 2 bases and 0 bases, there was a span of 10 bases. From germline, CDR1 is PRHDT and CDR2 FYEKMQ (reference sequence). For the CDR3, the DNA is TGTGCCAGCAGCTTACGCGGGTCAGCTAACTATGGCTACACCTTC. Translated: CASSLRGSANYGYTF.

The chain joins TRBV21-1 to TRBJ1-2; the D segment call TRBD1 is taken from the table without a DNA check. TRBV21-1 is labeled a pseudogene. The CDR3 is made up of 13 amino acids. The CDR3 loop reads CASSKLQGYGYTF. CDR3 nucleotide sequence: TGTGCCAGCAGCAAGTTACAGGGATATGGCTACACCTTC.

This clone is termed medium-sized. This chain joins TRBV27 and TRBJ1-3; D is undetermined. The CDR3 runs 14 residues. V lost 5 bases and J lost 1, with 9 bases in between. Germline CDR1 reads MNHEY; CDR2 reads SMNVEV (reference sequence). This CDR3 reads CASSPLGSGNTIYF. The CDR3 DNA reads TGTGCCAGCAGTCCCCTAGGTTCTGGAAACACCATATATTTT.

This rearrangement joins TRBV28 to TRBJ1-4, with D possibly being TRBD1 (6 bases). Germline CDR1 MDHEN, CDR2 SYDVKM. The germline V and J ends were trimmed by 10 bases and 0 bases, with 21 bases remaining between them. The CDR3 has 17 residues. In DNA form, the CDR3 reads TGTGCCACCGAATCGGACAGCTTCTACTCAACTAATGAAAAACTGTTTTTT. It encodes CATESDSFYSTNEKLFF.

The V gene is TRBV7-6, the J gene TRBJ2-2; TRBD2 matches at 9 bases. The junction had 10 bases not matched to a gene; V was cut back by 3 bases and J by 5 bases. Germline CDR1 and CDR2: SGHVS and FNYEAQ. There are 17 residues in the CDR3. CDR3 region: CASSFGAGGPGTGELFF. The CDR3 coding sequence is TGTGCCAGCAGCTTCGGCGCGGGGGGGCCAGGGACCGGGGAGCTGTTTTTT.

The rearrangement links TRBV5-4 to TRBJ2-7; D call uncertain. The CDR3 sequence is 13 residues long. V lost 0 bases to trimming and J lost 6 bases, with 10 bases between them. CDR1 is SGHNT, CDR2 YYREEE, per germline (reference sequence). CDR3 in amino acids: CASSLGKKGEQYF. The CDR3 DNA is TGTGCCAGCAGCTTGGGCAAAAAGGGCGAGCAGTACTTC.

Notes on this clone: This specimen includes other DNA sequences encoding the same CDR3. The gene calls are TRBV12-3 or TRBV12-4 and TRBJ2-3; D is undetermined. The CDR3 length is 12 residues. V was shortened by 3 bases and J by 1 base, with 2 bases between the two germline ends. The CDR3 protein is CASSFGTDTQYF. The CDR3 DNA sequence: TGTGCCAGCAGTTTCGGCACAGATACGCAGTATTTT.